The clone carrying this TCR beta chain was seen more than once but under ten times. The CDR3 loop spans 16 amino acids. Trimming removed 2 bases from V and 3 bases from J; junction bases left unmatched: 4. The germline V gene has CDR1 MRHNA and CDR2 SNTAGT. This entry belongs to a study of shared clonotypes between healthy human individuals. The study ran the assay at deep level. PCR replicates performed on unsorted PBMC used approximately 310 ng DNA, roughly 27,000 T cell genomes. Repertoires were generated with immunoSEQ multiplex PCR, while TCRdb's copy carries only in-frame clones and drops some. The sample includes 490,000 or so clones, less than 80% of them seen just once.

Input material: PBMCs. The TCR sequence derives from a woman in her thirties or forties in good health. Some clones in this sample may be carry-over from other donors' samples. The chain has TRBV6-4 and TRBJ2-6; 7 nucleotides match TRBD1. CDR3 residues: CASSDLGDSGANVLTF. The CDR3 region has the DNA TGTGCCAGCAGTGACCTCGGGGACAGTGGGGCCAACGTCCTGACTTTC.